Listed here are 17 T cell receptor beta chains from one sample, sequenced in a study of post-analysis software for immune sequencing data. General study points: There were a few TRBV segments more frequent in patients than controls, and TRBV5-6, TRBV5-1 and TRBV20-1 were among them.

Each TCR beta cDNA library carried unique molecular identifiers. TCRdb re-called the PCR reads through MiXCR, storing one row per CDR3 protein. The sample holds about 570,000 distinct CDR3 sequences, 30% to 40% seen once. These receptors have no identified antigens. The sequenced material came from blood. These TCRs come from a girl between 2 and 17 years old with multiple sclerosis.

The chain employs TRBV14 and TRBJ1-2, with TRBD1 matching over 9 bases. The CDR3 sequence is 15 residues long. Trimming took 4 bases from V and 4 from J; bases not matched to a gene: 7. Per the germline V gene, CDR1 is SGHDN and CDR2 is FVKESK. CDR3 in amino acids: CASSLGQGVGYGYTF. The CDR3 DNA sequence: TGTGCCAGCAGCCTGGGACAGGGCGTTGGCTATGGCTACACCTTC.

This clonotype has only a few counts. The chain is built from TRBV29-1 and TRBJ2-1, with 9 bases aligning to TRBD1. V lost 5 bases, J lost 0 bases, and 5 bases stayed unmatched. Per germline, CDR1 SQVTM and CDR2 ANQGSEA. The length of the CDR3 is 15 residues. The CDR3 DNA is TGCAGCGTTCGGGACAGGGCCTCCTCCTACAATGAGCAGTTCTTC. This codes for CSVRDRASSYNEQFF.

V usage is TRBV5-6 and J usage is TRBJ2-7; D is perhaps TRBD1 or TRBD2 (5 bases each). Between the trimmed V and J ends, which lost 3 bases and 4 bases, there was a span of 20 bases. The germline V gene encodes CDR1 SGHDT and CDR2 YYEEEE. The CDR3 runs 16 residues. The CDR3 loop reads CASSSLVRDGVYEQYF. The CDR3 region has the DNA TGTGCCAGCAGCTCCCTGGTCCGGGACGGAGTTTACGAGCAGTACTTC. Supplemented by reference TRBV5-6 and TRBJ2-7, the full variable domain reads DAGVTQSPTHLIKTRGQQVTLRCSPKSGHDTVSWYQQALGQGPQFIFQYYEEEERQRGNFPDRFSGHQFPNYSSELNVNALLLGDSALYLCASSSLVRDGVYEQYFGPGTRLTVT.

This clonotype was detected only once. The chain is built from TRBV10-3 and TRBJ1-4; maybe TRBD1 (6 bases). Trimming took off 10 bases at V and 7 bases at J, with 19 bases between the two ends. This CDR3 has 14 amino acids. Germline V gene sequence: CDR1 ENHRY, CDR2 SYGVKD. DNA of the CDR3: TGTGCCAGCCGAGGGGGGCTTGGATTTGAAAAACTGTTTTTT. Translated: CASRGGLGFEKLFF.

V gene TRBV6-4 combines with J gene TRBJ1-2; TRBD1 agrees at 8 bases. Trimming at V came to 6 bases and at J to 8 bases, leaving 14 bases not matched to a gene. CDR1 is MRHNA and CDR2 is SNTAGT in the germline V gene. The CDR3 is made up of 15 amino acids. CDR3 DNA: TGTGCCAGCAGCGACAGGGGCCCTAGGGGTGGCGGCTACACCTTC. Translating it yields CASSDRGPRGGGYTF.

This clonotype was picked up a small number of times. The chain links TRBV20-1 to TRBJ1-2; D not certain. CDR1 is DFQATT and CDR2 is SNEGSKA in the germline V gene (reference sequence). CDR3 length equals 12 residues. The ends were cut back, 3 bases at V and 7 bases at J, with 12 bases in the middle. CDR3 DNA: TGCAGTGCTAGCTCGGGAAATGGTGGCTACACCTTC. This gives the protein CSASSGNGGYTF.

V usage is TRBV7-9 and J usage is TRBJ2-7; TRBD1 aligns across 10 bases. The CDR3 runs 16 residues. After removal of 5 bases from V and 2 bases from J, the junction contained 9 bases not matched to a gene. The germline V gene has CDR1 SEHNR and CDR2 FQNEAQ (reference sequence). The CDR3 spells CASSPPGDRGTYEQYF. CDR3 bases: TGTGCCAGCAGCCCACCAGGGGACAGGGGCACCTACGAGCAGTACTTC. Full variable domain (remainder filled in from reference TRBV7-9 and TRBJ2-7): DTGVSQNPRHKITKRGQNVTFRCDPISEHNRLYWYRQTLGQGPEFLTYFQNEAQLEKSRLLSDRFSAERPKGSFSTLEIQRTEQGDSAMYLCASSPPGDRGTYEQYFGPGTRLTVT.

In its sample, this clonotype was seen a few times. This chain uses TRBV12-3 or TRBV12-4 with TRBJ2-1; TRBD1 matches 7 bases. The V segment lost 4 bases and the J segment 8 bases; nucleotides outside the gene matches: 8. This CDR3 region has 14 residues. The chain's CDR3 is CASSSTGRGYEQFF. CDR3 DNA sequence: TGTGCCAGCAGTTCCACCGGCAGGGGGTATGAGCAGTTCTTC.

A few counts support this clonotype. V and J are TRBV5-1 and TRBJ2-3, with D perhaps TRBD1 or TRBD2 (5 bases each). Trimming removed 1 base at V and 0 bases at J, with 12 bases between. The CDR3 consists of 16 residues. CDR1 is SGHRS, CDR2 YFSETQ, per germline. As DNA, the CDR3 is TGCGCCAGCAGCTTGCGGGGCCAGGGAAGCACAGATACGCAGTATTTT. Its translation: CASSLRGQGSTDTQYF.

This clonotype appeared a few times. Here the CDR3 DNA reads TGTGCCAGCAGCTTGCGACAGGGAGGATTCTACGAGCAGTACTTC. Its translation: CASSLRQGGFYEQYF. The rearrangement links TRBV7-3 to TRBJ2-7; tentatively, D is TRBD1 (7 bases). The CDR3 is 15 residues long. V was shortened by 3 bases and J by 3 bases, with 15 bases between the two germline ends. Per germline, CDR1 SGHTA and CDR2 FQGTGA.

The rearrangement uses TRBV19 and TRBJ2-1, with 8 positions matching TRBD2. The CDR3 sequence is 16 residues long. Losses at the gene ends were 5 bases for V and 3 bases for J; bases not matched to a gene: 9. Germline V lookup: CDR1 LNHDA, CDR2 SQIVND (reference sequence). The DNA for the CDR3 is TGTGCCAGTAGTCCGAGCGCGGGGGGCCTCTACAATGAGCAGTTCTTC. As protein: CASSPSAGGLYNEQFF.

This clonotype occurred once. A much larger clone lies a single base off, so this may be a read error. The conserved phenylalanine or tryptophan normally closing the CDR3 is absent here, so this likely arose from a read error. V is TRBV10-3 and J is TRBJ2-3; 9 bases align to TRBD1. Germline CDR1 reads ENHRY; CDR2 reads SYGVKD. This CDR3 is built from 15 residues. The ends lost 6 bases at V and 6 bases at J; junction bases unmatched: 10. The CDR3 sequence is CAIRKSGQGGDTQYL. CDR3 coding DNA: TGTGCCATCAGAAAATCGGGACAGGGAGGTGATACGCAGTATTTG.

The chain carries TRBV15 and TRBJ1-1; TRBD1 matches 9 bases. With 5 bases clipped from V and 4 bases from J, the junction kept 8 bases outside the gene matches. Germline V gene sequence: CDR1 LNHNV, CDR2 YYDKDF (reference sequence). The CDR3 covers 15 residues. The CDR3 DNA reads TGTGCCACCAGCGGAGGGGGACAGGGCGGCACTGAAGCTTTCTTT. This translates into CATSGGGQGGTEAFF.

The chain couples TRBV20-1 to TRBJ2-7; either TRBD1 or TRBD2 may supply D (5 bases each). Germline-derived CDR1 and CDR2 are DFQATT and SNEGSKA (reference sequence). The CDR3 extends over 15 amino acids. V gave up 2 bases and J gave up 2 bases, with 16 bases separating them. CDR3 nucleotides: TGCAGTGCTAGACCCCTAGGGGACCTCACCTACGAGCAGTACTTC. This gives the protein CSARPLGDLTYEQYF.

The V and J genes are TRBV4-1 and TRBJ2-5; maybe TRBD2 (6 bases). V was shortened by 3 bases and J by 2 bases, with 10 bases between the two germline ends. Germline values: CDR1 MGHRA, CDR2 YSYEKL. CDR3 length equals 14 residues. DNA of the CDR3: TGCGCCAGCAGCCAGGAGGGTCCTCAAGAGACCCAGTACTTC. This translates into CASSQEGPQETQYF.

This chain links TRBV24-1 with TRBJ2-7; D is possibly TRBD2 (6 bases). The CDR3 is 14 amino acids. Trimming took 5 bases from V and 3 from J, leaving 13 bases between them. The germline V gene has CDR1 KGHDR and CDR2 SFDVKD. CDR3 loop: CATSASRDCYEQYF. The CDR3 DNA reads TGTGCCACCAGTGCCTCCCGGGACTGCTACGAGCAGTACTTC.

This clonotype came up a few times. This chain uses TRBV6-4 with TRBJ1-2; 10 bases agree with TRBD1. The germline gives CDR1 MRHNA, CDR2 SNTAGT. The V segment lost 4 bases and the J segment 4 bases; nucleotides outside the gene matches: 9. The CDR3 is 16 amino acids. The CDR3: CASSASPGQGLYGYTF. The CDR3 nucleotides are TGTGCCAGCAGTGCTTCACCGGGACAGGGGCTCTATGGCTACACCTTC.